A selection of T cell receptor beta chains follows, all from one sample in a study of T cells in Graves' hyperthyroidism and ophthalmopathy. Each CDR3 protein is one row after TCRdb ran MiXCR on the multiplex PCR reads. Here the sample spans roughly 520,000 distinct CDR3 sequences, around 22% being singletons. The material sequenced was blood. Source of these receptors: a woman aged 25 to 39 with Graves' ophthalmopathy. CDR3s include the opening cysteine and the closing phenylalanine or tryptophan. The order of the fields is D gene, V gene, J gene, CDR3 protein. D genes are given only for firm matches.

>TRBD2|TRBV10-3|TRBJ2-7
CTISERGHSYEQYF
>-|TRBV6-1|TRBJ1-2
CASSEQEIYGYTF
>-|TRBV30|TRBJ1-1
CACNSGRTEAFF
>-|TRBV12-3/TRBV12-4|TRBJ1-2
CASSLQTNYGYTF
>-|TRBV19|TRBJ1-2
CASTPEEGYYGYTF
>TRBD1|TRBV6-5|TRBJ1-5
CASSSCDRAPYQPQHF
>-|TRBV4-1|TRBJ1-6
CASSQQGNSPLHF
>TRBD2|TRBV12-3/TRBV12-4|TRBJ2-5
CASSFQRGAGQETQYF
>-|TRBV12-3/TRBV12-4|TRBJ2-5
CASSLRWAETQYF
>-|TRBV28|TRBJ2-2
CASSSDGGYTGELFF
>-|TRBV19|TRBJ1-5
CASSIDRRRGQPQHF
>TRBD1|TRBV12-5|TRBJ2-2
CASGLARTGGNTGELFF
>TRBD1|TRBV4-1|TRBJ2-7
CASSQERAGGYEQYF
>-|TRBV25-1|TRBJ2-3
CASSAGYTSTDTQYF
>-|TRBV6-1|TRBJ2-7
CASNKNFYEQYF
>-|TRBV20-1|TRBJ1-1
CSARDPRGVNTEAFF
>-|TRBV2|TRBJ2-7
CASSDNIGEQYF
>TRBD2|TRBV6-5|TRBJ2-5
CASSSHSGGARETQYF
>-|TRBV7-8|TRBJ2-2
CASEGGPNTGELFF
>-|TRBV6-1|TRBJ1-5
CASSPNGGNQPQHF
>-|TRBV2|TRBJ1-1
CASTPGIEAFF
>-|TRBV27|TRBJ1-1
CASSLHTATPRNTEAFF